Presented here are 8 T cell receptor beta chains from one specimen sequenced in a study of vaccination and CD4 T cells after COVID-19. The treatment was: roughly 11-day PBMC culture with coronavirus spike peptide pools or control peptides (ViraFEST assay). For these receptors, no antigen is known. An Oncomine TCR Beta short-read assay was used to sequence the DNA from cultured CD4+ T cells. One entry per CDR3 protein results from TCRdb running MiXCR on the PCR reads. The sample contains 11,000 or so distinct CDR3 sequences, approximately 50% of which appear only once. Sequencing was performed on CD4+ T cells from blood, cultured in vitro. The receptors come from a human donor who had recovered from COVID-19.

V is TRBV7-9 and J is TRBJ1-2; D might be TRBD1 (6 bases). Germline CDR1 reads SEHNR; CDR2 reads FQNEAQ (reference sequence). Trimming removed 6 bases from V and 2 bases from J, with 13 bases in between. The CDR3 has 14 amino acids. Here the CDR3 DNA reads TGTGCCAGCAGTCGCCGGGACATGAACTATGGCTACACCTTC. It specifies CASSRRDMNYGYTF.

The chain combines TRBV6-1 with TRBJ1-6; no reliable D call. Trimming pared 5 bases from V and 2 bases from J, leaving 7 bases between. The CDR3 runs 14 residues. The germline V gene has CDR1 MNHNS and CDR2 SASEGT. The CDR3 reads CASSPEAYNSPLHF. CDR3 in DNA: TGTGCCAGCAGTCCGGAAGCCTATAATTCACCCCTCCACTTT.

The chain employs TRBV7-9 and TRBJ1-2, with D perhaps TRBD1 (5 bases). V was clipped by 5 bases and J by 4 bases, with 26 bases between them. Germline-derived CDR1 and CDR2 are SEHNR and FQNEAQ (reference sequence). The length of the CDR3 is 18 residues. CDR3 nucleotides: TGTGCCAGCAGCCCATCGAGGGACGGAGGGTTAAGGACCTATGGCTACACCTTC. It specifies CASSPSRDGGLRTYGYTF.

This sequence joins TRBV12-3 or TRBV12-4 and TRBJ2-7, with a possible D match to TRBD1 (6 bases). The V end lost 8 bases, the J end lost 7 bases, and 15 bases lay between the germline ends. This CDR3 has 12 amino acids. The CDR3 sequence is CASSTGLEEQYF. CDR3 DNA sequence: TGTGCCAGCTCTACAGGGTTGGAGGAGCAGTACTTC.

This chain uses TRBV20-1 with TRBJ2-5, with 8 bases that match TRBD2. CDR1 and CDR2 (germline): DFQATT, SNEGSKA (reference sequence). J gave up 4 bases and V 5 bases, and 6 bases lay outside the gene matches. The CDR3 covers 13 residues. The CDR3 DNA sequence: TGCAGTGCTGTCCGGACTAGCCGAGAGACCCAGTACTTC. As protein: CSAVRTSRETQYF.

This clonotype appeared once. The chain uses TRBV5-1 and TRBJ1-4, with D possibly TRBD1 on 5 matching bases. V lost 0 bases, J lost 0 bases, and 12 bases lay in between. The germline V gene encodes CDR1 SGHRS and CDR2 YFSETQ. This CDR3 spans 17 amino acids. The CDR3 DNA follows: TGCGCCAGCAGCTTGGCTGGGGGTTTAGCAACTAATGAAAAACTGTTTTTT. Amino acids: CASSLAGGLATNEKLFF. Full variable domain (outside the CDR3, taken from reference TRBV5-1 and TRBJ1-4): KAGVTQTPRYLIKTRGQQVTLSCSPISGHRSVSWYQQTPGQGLQFLFEYFSETQRNKGNFPGRFSGRQFSNSRSEMNVSTLELGDSALYLCASSLAGGLATNEKLFFGSGTQLSVL.

This chain connects TRBV7-2 to TRBJ2-1, with D maybe TRBD2 (6 bases). This CDR3 contains 16 residues. V was trimmed by 5 bases and J by 0 bases, leaving 14 bases between them. From germline, CDR1 is SGHTA and CDR2 FQGNSA. The CDR3 loop is CASSLAGSSSYNEQFF. The DNA of the CDR3 is TGTGCCAGCAGCCTTGCGGGGAGTTCCTCCTACAATGAGCAGTTCTTC.

The gene calls are TRBV6-1 and TRBJ1-4; D might be TRBD1 (6 bases). V was pared by 3 bases and J by 5 bases, with 13 bases between. The CDR3 spans 15 residues. CDR1 is MNHNS, CDR2 SASEGT, per germline. In DNA form, the CDR3 reads TGTGCCAGCAGTGATCGGGGGCTCCTAAATGAAAAACTGTTTTTT. This encodes CASSDRGLLNEKLFF.